The 20 T cell receptor beta chains below all came from one sample that was sequenced in a study of cytomegalovirus exposure and HLA in healthy donors. The PCR contained 60 Vbeta and 13 Jbeta primers. Produced via immunoSEQ multiplex PCR; TCRdb's table is partial and in-frame only. The sample lists some 77,000 clones; about four fifths were seen once. Sequencing was carried out using PBMCs. The source of these receptors is a man aged 50 or older in good health and CMV-seropositive.

The chain uses TRBV6-1 and TRBJ2-7, with D hard to call. This CDR3 region has 13 residues. Germline-derived CDR1 and CDR2 are MNHNS and SASEGT. V shed 4 bases and J shed 2 bases, with 9 bases lying between them. The CDR3: CASSGQVTYEQYF. The DNA of the CDR3 is TGTGCCAGCAGTGGGCAGGTGACCTACGAGCAGTACTTC.

This chain uses TRBV6-6 with TRBJ1-2; tentative D call: TRBD1 (5 bases). The CDR3 extends over 14 amino acids. CDR1 is MNHNY and CDR2 is SVGAGI in the germline V gene (reference sequence). With 7 bases removed from V and 2 bases from J, the gap between germline ends came to 14 bases. CDR3 bases: TGTGCCAGCACCCCCCAGGGCGCGAACTATGGCTACACCTTC. This gives the protein CASTPQGANYGYTF.

J is TRBJ2-3 and V is TRBV5-1; TRBD2 aligns across 9 bases. The germline gives CDR1 SGHRS, CDR2 YFSETQ. The V segment lost 7 bases and the J segment 5 bases; nucleotides outside the gene matches: 11. The CDR3 covers 15 residues. The CDR3 DNA reads as TGCGCCAGCGGGAAAGTAGCGGGAGATGAAGATACGCAGTATTTT. Translating it yields CASGKVAGDEDTQYF. The whole variable domain, filled in from reference TRBV5-1 and TRBJ2-3, reads KAGVTQTPRYLIKTRGQQVTLSCSPISGHRSVSWYQQTPGQGLQFLFEYFSETQRNKGNFPGRFSGRQFSNSRSEMNVSTLELGDSALYLCASGKVAGDEDTQYFGPGTRLTVL.

This clone was counted between two and nine times. V and J are TRBV29-1 and TRBJ1-2; 7 positions match TRBD1. There are 11 residues in the CDR3. The junction had 9 bases not matched to a gene; V was cut back by 7 bases and J by 10 bases. Germline loops: CDR1 SQVTM, CDR2 ANQGSEA. CDR3 protein: CSGEEGAIYTF. CDR3 coding DNA: TGCAGCGGGGAAGAGGGGGCTATCTACACCTTC. Drawing the rest from reference TRBV29-1 and TRBJ1-2, the complete variable domain is SAVISQKPSRDICQRGTSLTIQCQVDSQVTMMFWYRQQPGQSLTLIATANQGSEATYESGFVIDKFPISRPNLTFSTLTVSNMSPEDSSIYLCSGEEGAIYTFGSGTRLTVV.

The J gene is TRBJ2-3, the V gene TRBV7-2, with a possible D match to TRBD2 (6 bases). V shed 5 bases and J shed 1 base, with 16 bases lying between them. From germline, CDR1 is SGHTA and CDR2 FQGNSA. This CDR3 spans 16 amino acids. CDR3 sequence: CASSPALAGRTDTQYF. CDR3 sequence (DNA): TGTGCCAGCAGCCCCGCCTTGGCGGGGCGCACAGATACGCAGTATTTT. Combining the CDR3 with reference TRBV7-2 and TRBJ2-3 gives the whole variable domain GAGVSQSPSNKVTEKGKDVELRCDPISGHTALYWYRQSLGQGLEFLIYFQGNSAPDKSGLPSDRFSAERTGGSVSTLTIQRTQQEDSAVYLCASSPALAGRTDTQYFGPGTRLTVL.

This clone has only a few counts. The chain is built from TRBV9 and TRBJ1-3, with D tentatively TRBD1 (5 bases). This CDR3 is 16 amino acids long. The germline V gene encodes CDR1 SGDLS and CDR2 YYNGEE. Trimming left V 0 bases short and J 0 bases short, with 10 bases between. CDR3 residues: CASSVAQGNSGNTIYF. The CDR3 coding sequence is TGTGCCAGCAGCGTAGCTCAGGGCAACTCTGGAAACACCATATATTTT.

Worth noting for this clone: The sample contains more than one DNA sequence encoding this CDR3. The V gene is TRBV30, the J gene TRBJ1-1; D is ambiguous. The germline V gene has CDR1 GTSNPN and CDR2 SVGIG (reference sequence). This CDR3 spans 13 amino acids. Trimming stripped 0 bases from V and 5 bases from J, with 10 bases between. As DNA, the CDR3 is TGTGCCTGGAGTGTATTGGGAGGAACTGAAGCTTTCTTT. As protein: CAWSVLGGTEAFF.

The chain links TRBV30 to TRBJ2-5; D might be TRBD2 (6 bases). Germline V CDR1 and CDR2: GTSNPN, SVGIG (reference sequence). This CDR3 region has 13 residues. Trimming took off 1 base at V and 3 bases at J, with 9 bases between the two ends. The CDR3 reads CAWSGREKETQYF. The DNA for the CDR3 is TGTGCCTGGAGTGGTCGGGAGAAAGAGACCCAGTACTTC.

Comment on this clone: One end of the junction varies from germline; a read error may be responsible. The CDR3 loop is CSSSLLGQGNTGELFF. The DNA for the CDR3 is TGTTCCAGCAGCTTACTCGGCCAGGGGAACACCGGGGAGCTGTTTTTT. The chain employs TRBV7-9 and TRBJ2-2, with TRBD1 as a possible D gene (5 bases). The CDR3 has 16 residues. The germline gives CDR1 SEHNR, CDR2 FQNEAQ (reference sequence).

The rearrangement uses TRBV2 and TRBJ1-1; weak D call: TRBD1 (6 bases). The CDR3 extends over 18 amino acids. Deletions cut 1 base from V and 2 bases from J, with 20 bases between. The germline gives CDR1 SNHLY, CDR2 FYNNEI. The CDR3 bases are TGTGCCAGCAGTGAAGAAGGTTTGGAAGGACAGTCAAACACTGAAGCTTTCTTT. Protein sequence: CASSEEGLEGQSNTEAFF.

This chain's CDR3 is CASSEATGANTGELFF. For the CDR3, the DNA is TGTGCCAGCAGTGAAGCAACAGGGGCGAACACCGGGGAGCTGTTTTTT. The chain couples TRBV2 to TRBJ2-2; 7 bases match TRBD1. The CDR3 consists of 16 residues. V lost 0 bases, J lost 0 bases, and 1 base stayed unmatched. Looked up from germline, CDR1 is SNHLY and CDR2 is FYNNEI.

The chain links TRBV19 to TRBJ2-3, with D perhaps matching TRBD1 (5 bases). The CDR3 loop spans 14 amino acids. Germline CDR1 reads LNHDA; CDR2 reads SQIVND (reference sequence). Trimming took off 8 bases at V and 5 bases at J, with 17 bases between the two ends. The DNA for the CDR3 is TGTGCCAGTCGGGTGGGGCCCAGAGGAGATACGCAGTATTTT. This translates into CASRVGPRGDTQYF.

This chain uses TRBV7-8 with TRBJ1-2, with TRBD1 as a possible D gene (5 bases). Germline-derived CDR1 and CDR2 are SGHVS and FQNEAQ. V shed 1 base and J shed 4 bases, with 13 bases lying between them. CDR3 length: 15 residues. The DNA of the CDR3 is TGTGCCAGCAGCTTAGTACCGGGGGGACTCTATGGCTACACCTTC. Protein sequence: CASSLVPGGLYGYTF. The full variable domain, with the rest looked up from reference TRBV7-8 and TRBJ1-2, is GAGVSQSPRYKVAKRGQDVALRCDPISGHVSLFWYQQALGQGPEFLTYFQNEAQLDKSGLPSDRFFAERPEGSVSTLKIQRTQQEDSAVYLCASSLVPGGLYGYTFGSGTRLTVV.

The chain is built from TRBV7-9 and TRBJ2-2; no firm D call. Trimming took off 2 bases at V and 0 bases at J, with 7 bases between the two ends. The CDR3 is 15 residues long. Germline V gene sequence: CDR1 SEHNR, CDR2 FQNEAQ (reference sequence). The CDR3 DNA is TGTGCCAGCAGCTTACGCGAGTCGAACACCGGGGAGCTGTTTTTT. Amino acid sequence: CASSLRESNTGELFF.

The chain couples TRBV5-6 to TRBJ2-2; a weak D match, TRBD2 (6 bases). Germline V gene sequence: CDR1 SGHDT, CDR2 YYEEEE. V lost 3 bases, J lost 4 bases, and 13 bases lay in between. The CDR3 has 15 residues. CDR3 in DNA: TGTGCCAGCAGCTCTCTCAGCGGGTTCACCGGGGAGCTGTTTTTT. As protein: CASSSLSGFTGELFF.

The CDR3 loop reads CASSPPSDSLTYTIYF. The DNA for the CDR3 is TGTGCCAGCTCACCACCGTCGGACAGCCTCACGTACACCATATATTTT. J is TRBJ1-3 and V is TRBV18, with a possible D match to TRBD1 (6 bases). The V end lost 0 bases, the J end lost 8 bases, and 17 bases lay between the germline ends. CDR3 length: 16 amino acids. Germline CDR1 and CDR2: KGHSH and LQKENI.

The CDR3 DNA sequence: TGCAGCGTTGGGACAGAATACGAGCAGTACTTC. Translation: CSVGTEYEQYF. V is TRBV29-1 and J is TRBJ2-7; TRBD1 is a possible D gene (6 bases). CDR3 size: 11 residues. CDR1 is SQVTM and CDR2 is ANQGSEA in the germline V gene. Trimming took off 4 bases at V and 4 bases at J, with 8 bases between the two ends.

The rearrangement uses TRBV27 and TRBJ2-7; D is unclear. Trimming removed 2 bases at V and 7 bases at J, with 12 bases between. This CDR3 is 13 amino acids long. Germline V gene data show CDR1 as MNHEY and CDR2 as SMNVEV (reference sequence). The CDR3: CASSLGPIEEQYF. The CDR3 nucleotides read TGTGCCAGCAGTTTAGGGCCGATTGAAGAGCAGTACTTC.

V is TRBV6-1 and J is TRBJ1-1; D is ambiguous. The V end lost 1 base, the J end lost 11 bases, and 20 bases lay between the germline ends. The CDR3 is made up of 15 amino acids. Germline V CDR1 and CDR2: MNHNS, SASEGT. The CDR3 region is CASSEGGQVRGKAFF. DNA of the CDR3: TGTGCCAGCAGTGAAGGAGGCCAGGTTCGAGGGAAGGCTTTCTTT.

This clone has only a few counts. The rearrangement links TRBV19 to TRBJ2-3; 7 bases line up with TRBD1. Per the germline V gene, CDR1 is LNHDA and CDR2 is SQIVND (reference sequence). V lost 5 bases, J lost 1 base, and 6 bases stayed unmatched. The CDR3 is made up of 15 amino acids. The CDR3 sequence is CASSAGTVRTDTQYF. The CDR3 coding sequence is TGTGCCAGTAGTGCCGGGACAGTCCGCACAGATACGCAGTATTTT.